The source of this T cell receptor beta chain is a study of T cell changes during pregnancy in multiple sclerosis. The germline gives CDR1 KGHSH, CDR2 LQKENI. The length of the CDR3 is 14 residues. V was clipped by 5 bases and J by 0 bases, with 8 bases between them. This clone is a singleton in its sample. Assay used: immunoSEQ multiplex PCR; TCRdb lists only in-frame clones, some missing. The data show tens of thousands of clones, about 92% seen once. The chain employs TRBV18 and TRBJ1-5; TRBD1 is a possible D gene (5 bases). Source: peripheral blood, taken after pregnancy. The TCR originated in a female donor with multiple sclerosis, enrolled in a pregnancy study. The CDR3, as DNA: TGTGCCAGCTCAAGGGACTTTAGCAATCAGCCCCAGCATTTT. The encoded protein is CASSRDFSNQPQHF.